These T cell receptor beta chains were read from a single sample in a study of tumor-infiltrating lymphocytes in oesophageal squamous cell carcinoma. TCRdb passed the PCR reads through MiXCR, listing each CDR3 protein once. In the table there are roughly 21,000 distinct CDR3 sequences, approximately 38% of which are singletons. The sample taken for sequencing was esophageal tumor tissue. The receptors here all came from a male donor with esophageal squamous cell carcinoma. Both conserved end residues are trimmed from each CDR3.

V gene	J gene	CDR3 protein
TRBV11-1	TRBJ2-3	ASSLGSGEDTQY
TRBV24-1	TRBJ2-7	ATSDASGDNYNEQY
TRBV7-2	NA	ASSQQAGGSYEQY
TRBV30	TRBJ1-2	AWSVLNDGYT
TRBV7-8	TRBJ2-2	ASSRTSGGPANTGELF
TRBV5-1	TRBJ2-7	ASSPGGSSYEQY
TRBV9	TRBJ2-3	ASSTTSGGPDTQY
TRBV12-3/TRBV12-4	TRBJ2-3	ASSLGDRWRDTQY
TRBV12-3/TRBV12-4	NA	ASRLGQANTEAF
TRBV27	NA	ASSSAGQGANEQY
TRBV7-6	TRBJ2-7	ASSLTTGYEQY
TRBV9	TRBJ2-1	ASSLIAGYDNEQF
TRBV7-8	TRBJ1-5	ASSFNRGYNQPQH
TRBV5-6	NA	ASSGRGRAYEQY
TRBV7-3	TRBJ2-5	ASSRVGANPRETQY
TRBV7-3	TRBJ2-1	ASSPSSGAQGEQF
TRBV15	TRBJ2-3	ATSRVPDSRPSSTDTQY
TRBV6-2/TRBV6-3	TRBJ2-1	ASSYWAARDNNEQF
TRBV3-1	TRBJ2-5	ASSQDTEETQY
TRBV10-2	TRBJ2-5	ASSDPAGPTRETQY
TRBV20-1	TRBJ1-6	SARDPTGMGYNSPLH
TRBV7-8	NA	ASSFGQLSYEQY
TRBV20-1	NA	SARGGRDYEQY
TRBV20-1	TRBJ2-6	SARRKSFSGANVLT
TRBV7-9	TRBJ2-2	ASSSRQGPTGELF
TRBV5-4	TRBJ2-5	ASSPGGGSETQY
TRBV10-2	TRBJ2-4	ASSERTENIQY
TRBV5-6	TRBJ1-4	ASSLREINEKLF
TRBV12-3/TRBV12-4	NA	ASSLGGRPSEQY
TRBV7-4	NA	ASTLGQGALWTQY
TRBV6-6	TRBJ2-4	ASSYPREGAKNIQY
TRBV28	TRBJ2-1	ASSRLVGRATLLADNEQF
TRBV6-5	TRBJ2-7	ASSEYGDSSYEQY
TRBV7-6	TRBJ1-1	ASSQDTNTEAF
TRBV7-8	TRBJ2-1	ASSPLRGGMDEQF
TRBV5-5	TRBJ2-7	ASTYSAGAYEQY
TRBV27	TRBJ2-5	ATRQTGGVQQY
TRBV7-2	TRBJ2-1	ASRDANEQF
TRBV11-3	NA	ASGKDQETQY
TRBV6-6	TRBJ2-5	ATRRETQY